The text below deals with one TCR beta chain. As yet, its antigen is unknown. The data were taken from a study of OX40 agonist ivuxolimab in advanced cancers. Study context: Patients with prior anti-PD-1, anti-PD-L1 or anti-CTLA-4 therapy were eligible; 35% to 45% had some. Study-level results: The 0.1-3.0 mg/kg partial responders had among the lowest clonal expansion. CD8+ T cells (on average) carried more expanded clones than CD4+ T cells.

Profiling relied on immunoSEQ multiplex PCR, and the TCRdb table lists in-frame clones only, not all of them. This table has 35,000 or so clones, over 60% appearing once. Trimming took 4 bases from V and 5 from J; bases not matched to a gene: 3. The germline V gene encodes CDR1 SQVTM and CDR2 ANQGSEA. The CDR3 consists of 12 residues. The specimen was CD4+ or CD8+ T cells sorted from blood, collected in a trial of the OX40 agonist ivuxolimab. This chain uses TRBV29-1 with TRBJ1-1; 8 positions match TRBD1. The sequence was obtained from an adult with an advanced solid tumor such as melanoma, head and neck, liver or kidney cancer. As DNA, the CDR3 is TGCAGCGTTGGACAGGGGAGGACTGAAGCTTTCTTT. This encodes CSVGQGRTEAFF.